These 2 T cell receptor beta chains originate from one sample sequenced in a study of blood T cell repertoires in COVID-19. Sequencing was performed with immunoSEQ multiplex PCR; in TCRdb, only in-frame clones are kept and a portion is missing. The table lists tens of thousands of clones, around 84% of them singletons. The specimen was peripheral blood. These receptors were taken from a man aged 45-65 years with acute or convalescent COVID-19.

CDR3 nucleotide sequence: TGTGCCAGCAGCTTAGCCCCTCTACCGGCAAACAGTGGTGGGCAGTACTTC. Protein sequence: CASSLAPLPANSGGQYF. The gene calls are TRBV13 and TRBJ2-7; D remains ambiguous. The V end was cut by 1 base, the J end by 9 bases, with 25 bases between. The CDR3 consists of 17 residues. The germline V gene has CDR1 PRHDT and CDR2 FYEKMQ (reference sequence).

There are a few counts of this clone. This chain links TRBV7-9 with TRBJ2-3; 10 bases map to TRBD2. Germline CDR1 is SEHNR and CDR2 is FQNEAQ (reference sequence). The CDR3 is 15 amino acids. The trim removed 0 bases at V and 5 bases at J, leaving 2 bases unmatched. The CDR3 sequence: CASSLAVAGGDTQYF. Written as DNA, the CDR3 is TGTGCCAGCAGCTTAGCGGTAGCGGGAGGAGATACGCAGTATTTT.